This TCR beta chain was documented in a study of beta chain features in type 1 diabetes (dated by TCRdb to about 2018). Regarding the research as a whole: Mean age, gender distribution, total cell number and subset yield did not differ between patients and healthy donors. A total of 85 million to 110 million sorted cells were examined across all samples, and RNA yield correlated strongly with the number of cells per subset. The study compared TCRB repertoires of sorted circulating CD4+ T cell subsets between recently diagnosed type 1 diabetes patients and matched healthy donors. Whereas all 30 or so donors provided naive and central memory subsets, regulatory and stem cell-like memory subsets were isolated from just 8 patients and about eight healthy donors. Points the paper makes about the study in general: Fewer insertions and more nucleotide deletions at VDJ recombination sites were observed in patients with type 1 diabetes, implying thymic rearrangement abnormalities. In all four CD4+ subsets, TCRB CDR3 length was moderately but significantly shorter in type 1 diabetes patients. Because cDNA was sequenced instead of genomic DNA, activated cells with high expression could be over-represented, although the groups did not differ in activation or CD3 levels. The naive, central memory and regulatory TCRB repertoires appeared to resemble one another more closely among patients than among healthy donors. HLA sub-analyses involved small numbers of individuals, so any influence of HLA type on TCRB rearrangement remained unresolved. PCR may preferentially amplify shorter templates, but because patient and control samples were amplified and corrected together, any resulting skew would affect both groups equally.

The entire amount of isolated RNA was reverse transcribed using the High Capacity cDNA Reverse Transcription Kit, so the sequenced TCRB transcripts were expressed ones. Deep immunoSEQ sequencing was performed on naive, central memory and regulatory T cell samples, with an average of roughly 4 million total reads per sample. Sorted cells were lysed in RLT buffer and RNA was extracted with DNase-treated RNeasy Micro or Mini kits, depending on cell number. Each cell subset was processed separately to prevent cross-contamination, with patient and healthy donor samples processed together. The immunoSEQ multiplex PCR was used to amplify TCRB sequences from cDNA, yielding 87-bp fragments that span the CDR3 region. Sequencing of the amplicons was performed on the Illumina HiSeq platform. The original pipeline was this. PCR bias was corrected computationally using synthetic template baselines, and reads within Hamming distance 2 were collapsed, with unmergeable singletons discarded. By aligning reads against IMGT, V, D and J genes, CDR3 length, and insertions or deletions at six rearrangement sites were assigned. Within each subset, clonotype counts were normalized to sorted cell number, and only after that were true diversity and Gini coefficients computed with the tcR R package. The overlap coefficient, calculated on TCRB nucleotide sequences, was used to quantify repertoire sharing. Out-of-frame TCRB sequences from naive cells were analyzed to stand in for the pre-selection repertoire. The clones in this table, taken by TCRdb from immuneACCESS, are in-frame only. Not every clone is retained; where verified, under half of the shortfall comes from an unresolved V gene, and the cause of the rest is unknown. The V and J calls and clone size are taken from that table; D and trimming were inferred from the DNA. This sample has approximately 160,000 clones in its table, and roughly 65% of those were observed once. The ten largest account for approximately 0.089% of the sample.

Cut back by 7 bases and 1 base, the V and J ends lie 14 bases apart. Reading the germline V gene gives CDR1 SGHRS and CDR2 YFSETQ. From the cysteine up to the phenylalanine, the CDR3 has a length of 14 residues. The DNA shown is the 42-base CDR3, in frame from base 1. Concerning this clone: No cognate antigen has been identified for it. No qualities accompany the bases; no much larger clone lies one base away.

Each donor gave one peripheral blood draw, roughly 0.12 L on average, collected into heparinised tubes. Naive, central memory, regulatory and stem cell-like memory CD4+ T cells were sorted on a BD FACSAria II using a panel including CD45RO, CCR7, CD25, CD127, CD95 and CD27. Every sorted population had a purity above 95%. Right away, PBMCs were isolated by Lymphoprep density gradient centrifugation and were stained directly, with no culture step. To minimize batch effects, samples were stained and sorted in pairs, one healthy donor with one patient per experiment. The receptor was derived from a man aged 25 to 45 with type 1 diabetes. In this chain, TRBV5-1 is recombined with TRBJ1-1, with no confidently assigned D gene. Material for sequencing was naive CD4+ T cells from blood. This specimen's cell subset or site label, per the study, means: true naive CD4+ T cells. The CDR3 protein sequence reads: CASFEGVGNTEAFF. The DNA reads as follows: TGCGCCAGCTTTGAGGGAGTCGGGAACACTGAAGCTTTCTTT.